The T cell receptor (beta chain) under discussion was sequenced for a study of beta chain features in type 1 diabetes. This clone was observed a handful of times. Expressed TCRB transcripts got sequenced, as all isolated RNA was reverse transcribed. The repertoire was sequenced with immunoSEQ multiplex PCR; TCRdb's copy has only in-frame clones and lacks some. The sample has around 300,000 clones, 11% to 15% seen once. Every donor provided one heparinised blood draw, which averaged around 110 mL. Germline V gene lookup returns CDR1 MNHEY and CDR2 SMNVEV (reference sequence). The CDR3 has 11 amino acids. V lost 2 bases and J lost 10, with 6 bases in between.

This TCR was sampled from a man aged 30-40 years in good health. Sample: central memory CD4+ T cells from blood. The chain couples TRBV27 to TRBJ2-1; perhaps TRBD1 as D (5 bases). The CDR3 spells CASSLGAEQFF. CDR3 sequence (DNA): TGTGCCAGCAGTTTAGGGGCCGAGCAGTTCTTC.